The 6 T cell receptor beta chains reported below all come from one sample, sequenced in a study of tumor-infiltrating lymphocytes in localized non-small cell lung cancer. Produced via immunoSEQ multiplex PCR; TCRdb's table is partial and in-frame only. The sample shows 25,000 to 30,000 clones, 70% to 90% of them seen only once. Sequenced input: lung tumor tissue. The receptor source for this set is a human donor with non-small cell lung cancer.

V gene TRBV27 combines with J gene TRBJ1-1; 7 bases align to TRBD1. With 4 bases clipped from V and 1 base from J, the junction kept 6 bases outside the gene matches. The CDR3 has 15 amino acids. Germline V gives CDR1 MNHEY, CDR2 SMNVEV (reference sequence). The CDR3 spells CASSYLGTENTEAFF. The CDR3 DNA reads TGTGCCAGCAGTTATCTGGGGACAGAGAACACTGAAGCTTTCTTT.

The gene calls are TRBV15 and TRBJ2-3; 7 nucleotides align to TRBD2. This CDR3 comprises 16 residues. V lost 4 bases and J lost 8; bases outside the gene matches: 15. The germline CDR1 and CDR2 sequences are LNHNV and YYDKDF (reference sequence). The CDR3 DNA reads as TGTGCCACCAGCATTAGACCGGGGGGATACGCTGGTACGCAGTATTTT. This codes for CATSIRPGGYAGTQYF.

The CDR3 DNA reads TGCGCCAGCTCCAGCGCGGCTGGGGCCAACGTCCTGACTTTC. This sequence encodes CASSSAAGANVLTF. This rearrangement joins TRBV5-1 to TRBJ2-6, with D hard to call. V dropped 7 bases and J dropped 2 bases, with 10 bases sitting between them. The germline V gene encodes CDR1 SGHRS and CDR2 YFSETQ. This CDR3 spans 14 amino acids.

The gene calls are TRBV4-2 and TRBJ1-2; D ambiguous. Germline assignment: CDR1 LGHNA and CDR2 YNFKEQ. This CDR3 has 14 residues. The V and J ends lost 0 bases and 5 bases respectively, with 10 bases between them. The CDR3 region is CASSQDRTAYGYTF. CDR3 nucleotide sequence: TGTGCCAGCAGCCAAGACCGGACGGCGTATGGCTACACCTTC.

This chain links TRBV30 with TRBJ2-3, with D tentatively TRBD1 (5 bases). Trimming cost V 4 bases and J 3 bases, with 23 bases left between them. The CDR3 length is 17 residues. The germline gives CDR1 GTSNPN, CDR2 SVGIG (reference sequence). For the CDR3, the DNA is TGTGCCTGGAACCCTGTAGTGGGGCGGACCTCTACAGATACGCAGTATTTT. Translating it yields CAWNPVVGRTSTDTQYF.

This chain joins TRBV19 and TRBJ2-2; D ambiguous. CDR1 is LNHDA, CDR2 SQIVND, per germline (reference sequence). CDR3 length equals 13 residues. V was trimmed by 6 bases and J by 0 bases, leaving 5 bases between them. CDR3 nucleotide sequence: TGTGCCAGTAGAACACCGAACACCGGGGAGCTGTTTTTT. Encoded protein: CASRTPNTGELFF.